These T cell receptor beta chains were read from a single sample in a study of cytomegalovirus exposure and HLA in healthy donors. Produced via immunoSEQ multiplex PCR; TCRdb's table is partial and in-frame only. The top ten hold roughly 1.9% of the sample, which has around 130,000 clones, around 78% seen once. The sample taken for sequencing was PBMCs. These receptor sequences come from a woman in her 50s in good health and CMV-seronegative. Both conserved end residues are part of each CDR3.

J | V | CDR3
TRBJ2-6 | TRBV4-3 | CASSQEWGGGGGGANVLTF
TRBJ2-5 | TRBV6-1 | CASSVMIQSQETQYF
TRBJ1-1 | TRBV28 | CASSPNTEAFF
TRBJ1-4 | TRBV28 | CASRGTGGTNEKLFF
TRBJ2-1 | TRBV2 | CASSEEGTGAHNEQFF
TRBJ1-2 | TRBV5-1 | CASSTPGQANYGYTF
TRBJ1-5 | TRBV10-2 | CASSESEGLNQPQHF
TRBJ2-7 | TRBV9 | CASSPRTRGYEQYF
TRBJ2-4 | TRBV6-6 | CASSFPERAPKNIQYF
TRBJ1-1 | TRBV6-6 | CASSYLQRGDTEAFF
TRBJ1-2 | TRBV28 | CASSHIRGYTF
TRBJ2-2 | TRBV11-3 | CASSLAAVARTGELFF
TRBJ1-2 | TRBV9 | CASSVGGGIGGYTF
TRBJ1-2 | TRBV27 | CASSLKAGVLYGYTF
TRBJ2-1 | TRBV5-4 | CASSWDRKSGYNEQFF
TRBJ2-3 | TRBV15 | CATSRELAEDTQYF
TRBJ1-5 | TRBV30 | CAWSENDNQPQNF
TRBJ2-3 | TRBV5-1 | CASSLGADTQYF
TRBJ1-1 | TRBV19 | CASSKGAGRAFF
TRBJ2-6 | TRBV7-9 | CASSPMTGPNSGANVLTF
TRBJ2-3 | TRBV7-2 | CASSEWGPDTQYF
TRBJ1-2 | TRBV2 | CASRGGRGRNYGYTF
TRBJ1-2 | TRBV30 | CAWSTYSSNYGYTF
TRBJ1-1 | TRBV5-6 | CASSSTGVGGNTEAFF
TRBJ1-1 | TRBV30 | CAWGREDTEAFF
TRBJ2-3 | TRBV2 | CASSELYTQYF
TRBJ1-1 | TRBV6-5 | CASNRGTEAFF
TRBJ1-2 | TRBV5-4 | CASSSGQGNGYTF
TRBJ1-2 | TRBV6-5 | CASTRTGINYGYTF
TRBJ2-3 | TRBV11-1 | CASSFPGLAGTDTQYF
TRBJ1-3 | TRBV6-6 | CASTLADLSSGNTIYF
TRBJ1-5 | TRBV19 | CARKQGTNQPQHF
TRBJ1-1 | TRBV19 | CASSIYGGLGEAFF
TRBJ2-1 | TRBV6-5 | CASSYTPGGEQFF
TRBJ2-7 | TRBV19 | CASSIRGGYEQYF
TRBJ2-1 | TRBV4-3 | CASSQDAGGFYNEQFF
TRBJ2-7 | TRBV5-6 | CASTSSPSGASYEQYF
TRBJ2-2 | TRBV5-1 | CASSLDRGNTGELFF
TRBJ2-5 | TRBV7-2 | CASSFRQGAGETQYF
TRBJ2-7 | TRBV28 | CASSTPGLAGVAYEQYF
TRBJ1-5 | TRBV19 | CASSEANSNQPQHF
TRBJ1-5 | TRBV6-1 | CASSEGAVQPQHF
TRBJ2-1 | TRBV7-9 | CARGGLSSNEQFF
TRBJ1-1 | TRBV18 | CASSPPSLQGGTEAFF
TRBJ2-5 | TRBV10-3 | CAISGREETQYF
TRBJ2-3 | TRBV29-1 | CSVSGSGSTDTQYF
TRBJ2-7 | TRBV4-1 | CASSQVGTSGSTYEQYF
TRBJ2-7 | TRBV10-1 | CASRNETSGRPSSYEQYF
. | TRBV27 | CASSLSSSGTYEQYF
TRBJ2-5 | TRBV6-5 | CASSYSPEETQYF
TRBJ1-1 | TRBV19 | CASSSYLMGGRMGEAFF
TRBJ1-2 | TRBV28 | CASRIQGAHVPGYTF
TRBJ2-7 | TRBV19 | CASSILAGGHEQYF
TRBJ1-1 | TRBV19 | CASSTSAADTEAFF
TRBJ1-1 | TRBV19 | CASSVGQGGTEAFF
TRBJ2-5 | TRBV14 | CASSPYGPGSVKTQYF
TRBJ2-2 | TRBV12-5 | CASGLGQGYTGELFF
TRBJ2-1 | TRBV19 | CASSIDPGRVYNEQFF